The 5 T cell receptor beta chains listed next were all sequenced from one sample in a study of T cells in Graves' hyperthyroidism and ophthalmopathy. What was amplified from RNA transcripts were TCR beta CDR3 regions. HTBI primers drove first-round RT-PCR of the TCR CDR3. TCRdb reprocessed the multiplex PCR reads via MiXCR and lists one record per CDR3 protein. The table shows about 50,000 distinct CDR3 sequences, with approximately 50% occurring only once. Sequencing input: blood. The receptors here all came from a woman in her twenties or thirties with Graves' ophthalmopathy.

V and J are TRBV4-1 and TRBJ1-4; possible D gene TRBD1, 6 bases. Germline-derived CDR1 and CDR2 are MGHRA and YSYEKL. V was pared by 1 base and J by 8 bases, with 11 bases between. The CDR3 has 14 residues. The CDR3 region is CASSQGVDREKLFF. DNA of the CDR3: TGCGCCAGCAGCCAAGGAGTAGACAGGGAAAAACTGTTTTTT.

This clonotype was observed at least ten times. V gene TRBV6-5 combines with J gene TRBJ2-2; D is unresolved. The CDR3 has 16 residues. The V end lost 5 bases, the J end lost 1 base, and 14 bases lay between the germline ends. CDR1 MNHEY and CDR2 SVGAGI come from the germline V gene. The CDR3, as DNA: TGTGCCAGCAGTCTACAACAGCACCGGAACACCGGGGAGCTGTTTTTT. Protein sequence: CASSLQQHRNTGELFF.

In this sample, this clonotype turned up once. In this CDR3 the conserved last residue, phenylalanine or tryptophan, is missing, so a read error is likely. The chain has TRBV29-1 and TRBJ1-1; weak D call: TRBD1 (6 bases). The germline V gene has CDR1 SQVTM and CDR2 ANQGSEA. V was pared by 7 bases and J by 8 bases, with 14 bases between. CDR3 length: 11 amino acids. CDR3 sequence (DNA): TGCAGCGGAGGTAGGGGGACGGAAGCTTTCTCT. Encoded protein: CSGGRGTEAFS.

Ten or more counts support this clonotype. The chain has TRBV29-1 and TRBJ2-1, with unresolved D. CDR3 length equals 15 residues. CDR1 SQVTM and CDR2 ANQGSEA come from the germline V gene. With 0 bases removed from V and 1 base from J, the gap between germline ends came to 10 bases. The CDR3 region is CSVEDLAVSYNEQFF. As DNA, the CDR3 is TGCAGCGTTGAAGATCTGGCGGTATCCTACAATGAGCAGTTCTTC.

This clonotype was detected many times. The rearrangement links TRBV2 to TRBJ2-5; D not certain. V was clipped by 2 bases and J by 5 bases, with 12 bases between them. CDR3 length equals 14 residues. CDR1 and CDR2 (germline): SNHLY, FYNNEI. CDR3 in amino acids: CASSELALSETQYF. CDR3 bases: TGTGCCAGCAGTGAATTAGCCCTCTCGGAGACCCAGTACTTC.